A single sample is the source of the 8 T cell receptor beta chains below, sequenced in a study of blood T cell repertoires in COVID-19. Method: immunoSEQ multiplex PCR; TCRdb's copy keeps in-frame clones and lacks some. Of about 300,000 clones detected, less than 85% appear once; the ten largest clones hold under 2%. The source material was PBMCs or T cells enriched from blood (not recorded which). The receptors here all came from a woman in her twenties or thirties who had been exposed to COVID-19.

J is TRBJ1-2 and V is TRBV5-8, with TRBD1 as a possible D gene (6 bases). The CDR3 loop spans 13 amino acids. Germline V CDR1 and CDR2: SGHTS, YDEGEE. Trimming took off 2 bases at V and 8 bases at J, with 13 bases between the two ends. CDR3 region: CASSFRTVGGYTF. CDR3 DNA: TGTGCCAGCAGCTTCCGGACAGTCGGCGGCTACACCTTC.

The rearrangement uses TRBV5-1 and TRBJ1-2; 7 nucleotides line up with TRBD1. V shed 4 bases and J 0 bases; nucleotides not matched to a gene: 6. The CDR3 extends over 15 amino acids. Germline V CDR1 and CDR2: SGHRS, YFSETQ. Written as DNA, the CDR3 is TGCGCCAGCAGCGGGGGACAGTTAGCTAACTATGGCTACACCTTC. Translation gives CASSGGQLANYGYTF.

CDR3 region: CASSLGTGRTYNSPLHF. CDR3 bases: TGCGCCAGCAGCTTGGGGACAGGGAGGACCTATAATTCACCCCTCCACTTT. This chain joins TRBV5-1 and TRBJ1-6, with 8 bases identical to TRBD1. V lost 0 bases to trimming and J lost 2 bases; unmatched junction nucleotides: 4. CDR1 is SGHRS and CDR2 is YFSETQ in the germline V gene. This CDR3 is built from 17 residues.

The chain is built from TRBV7-2 and TRBJ2-1; 8 bases align to TRBD2. The CDR3 length is 15 residues. Germline V gene data show CDR1 as SGHTA and CDR2 as FQGNSA. The V gene end was trimmed by 0 bases and the J gene end by 6 bases; junction bases not matched to a gene: 4. This CDR3 reads CASSLAGGAGNEQFF. The CDR3 DNA sequence: TGTGCCAGCAGCTTAGCCGGGGGGGCCGGCAATGAGCAGTTCTTC.

Only a few counts were recorded for this clone. This chain joins TRBV18 and TRBJ2-7; 10 nucleotides align to TRBD1. The CDR3 loop spans 14 amino acids. Germline values: CDR1 KGHSH, CDR2 LQKENI. V was clipped by 3 bases and J by 9 bases; unmatched bases: 8. The CDR3 coding sequence is TGTGCCAGCTCACCGGGACAGGGGACTTTCGGGCAGTACTTC. Translation gives CASSPGQGTFGQYF.

This chain joins TRBV4-1 and TRBJ2-1; 7 bases align to TRBD1. Trimming at V came to 3 bases and at J to 6 bases, leaving 11 bases not matched to a gene. Per the germline V gene, CDR1 is MGHRA and CDR2 is YSYEKL. The CDR3 extends over 16 amino acids. DNA for the CDR3: TGCGCCAGCAGCCAGTTGGGACAGCCCTTGTTCAATGAGCAGTTCTTC. It yields the protein CASSQLGQPLFNEQFF.

This clone occurred a few times. The J gene is TRBJ2-7, the V gene TRBV30, with 9 positions matching TRBD2. CDR1 is GTSNPN, CDR2 SVGIG, per germline (reference sequence). CDR3 length: 14 residues. The junction had 8 bases not matched to a gene; V was cut back by 2 bases and J by 6 bases. In DNA, the CDR3 is TGTGCCTGGAGTCTAAAAGCGGGGGGCGGCGAGCAGTACTTC. This translates into CAWSLKAGGGEQYF.

The chain has TRBV9 and TRBJ1-2, with D possibly being TRBD1 (5 bases). The CDR3 runs 18 residues. The germline V gene has CDR1 SGDLS and CDR2 YYNGEE. V was clipped by 1 base and J by 3 bases, with 22 bases between them. CDR3 nucleotide sequence: TGTGCCAGCAGCGTATTATATAGGGCAGGGCGTGGGGACTATGGCTACACCTTC. Amino acids: CASSVLYRAGRGDYGYTF.